The rows below give T cell receptor beta chains drawn from one sample of a study of blood T cell repertoires in COVID-19. Measured with immunoSEQ multiplex PCR; TCRdb has only the in-frame clones, and not every one. The sample consists of 88,000 or so clones, more than 75% of them appearing once. Material: peripheral blood. The receptors come from a human donor in a cohort sampled during active COVID-19. Both conserved end residues are part of each CDR3. A D gene is named only where the DNA matches it firmly. Only part of the rows carry a size: once, few, many, or a class if the clone is expanded.

d_call,v_call,clone_size,j_call,cdr3_aa,cdr3_nt
NA,TRBV2,NA,TRBJ2-7,CAISRRTDSYEQYF,TGTGCCATTAGCCGTCGGACAGACTCCTACGAGCAGTACTTC
NA,TRBV18,once,TRBJ2-5,CASSHLETQYF,TGTGCCAGCTCCCATTTAGAGACCCAGTACTTC
TRBD1,TRBV27,NA,TRBJ1-2,CASSLSRQGGYGYTF,TGTGCCAGCAGTTTATCCAGACAGGGGGGCTATGGCTACACCTTC
TRBD2,TRBV5-1,NA,TRBJ2-1,CASSLQPGTSGSYEQFF,TGCGCCAGCAGCTTACAACCCGGGACTAGCGGGAGCTATGAGCAGTTCTTC
NA,TRBV5-1,few,TRBJ2-7,CASKEGADYEQYF,TGCGCCAGCAAGGAGGGGGCGGACTACGAGCAGTACTTC
TRBD1,TRBV5-4,NA,TRBJ2-5,CASSLGPGTGEETQYF,TGTGCCAGCAGCTTGGGACCCGGGACAGGGGAAGAGACCCAGTACTTC
NA,TRBV5-4,NA,TRBJ2-1,CASSLATGSYNEQFF,TGTGCCAGCAGCTTGGCCACAGGCTCCTACAATGAGCAGTTCTTC
NA,TRBV6-1,NA,TRBJ1-5,CASSEWPRQVPNQPQHF,TGTGCCAGCAGTGAATGGCCCCGACAGGTCCCTAATCAGCCCCAGCATTTT
TRBD2,TRBV7-3,NA,TRBJ2-1,CASSGLAGGFSNEQFF,TGTGCCAGCAGCGGATTAGCGGGAGGTTTTAGCAATGAGCAGTTCTTC
TRBD1,TRBV7-9,NA,TRBJ1-1,CASSLSGGRNTEAFF,TGTGCCAGCAGCTTGTCAGGGGGCCGGAACACTGAAGCTTTCTTT
NA,TRBV9,NA,TRBJ2-5,CASSVGTGVVFETQYF,TGTGCCAGCAGCGTGGGTACGGGAGTCGTTTTTGAGACCCAGTACTTC
TRBD1,TRBV5-1,once,TRBJ2-3,CASSPDLGQGPDTQYF,TGCGCCAGCAGCCCCGACCTGGGACAGGGGCCAGATACGCAGTATTTT
TRBD2,TRBV3-1/TRBV3-2,once,TRBJ2-5,CASSQYRVGRGPETQYF,TGTGCCAGCAGCCAATATCGAGTCGGGAGGGGCCCAGAGACCCAGTACTTC
TRBD2,TRBV6-5,once,TRBJ2-1,CASSRIAGNEQFF,TGTGCCAGCAGTCGTATAGCGGGGAATGAGCAGTTCTTC
TRBD1,TRBV7-2,NA,TRBJ2-7,CASSDFPGQDYEQYF,TGTGCCAGCAGCGATTTTCCGGGACAGGATTACGAGCAGTACTTC
NA,TRBV18,NA,TRBJ2-3,CASSGQTSDTQYF,TGTGCCAGCTCAGGACAAACGTCGGATACGCAGTATTTT
TRBD2,TRBV9,once,TRBJ2-7,CYPRGGRSSYEQYF,TGCTATCCGCGGGGGGGAAGGAGCTCCTACGAGCAGTACTTC
TRBD1,TRBV2,NA,TRBJ2-7,CASSIPGQEVQYF,TGTGCCAGCAGTATACCGGGACAGGAGGTGCAGTACTTC
TRBD1,TRBV2,NA,TRBJ2-7,CASRGQGLYF,TGTGCCAGCAGGGGACAGGGCTTGTACTTC
TRBD1,TRBV5-8,NA,TRBJ2-4,CASSLVTGGSQNIQYF,TGTGCCAGCAGCTTGGTAACAGGGGGTTCTCAAAACATTCAGTACTTC
NA,TRBV4-3,NA,TRBJ1-2,CASSQDSAPRRDGYTF,TGCGCCAGCAGCCAAGATAGCGCCCCCAGGAGGGATGGCTACACCTTC
TRBD1,TRBV2,NA,TRBJ1-4,CASSQQGARGLGLFF,TGTGCCAGCAGCCAACAGGGGGCGCGTGGTTTAGGACTGTTTTTT
NA,TRBV30,NA,TRBJ1-6,CAWNKGGQNSPLHF,TGTGCCTGGAATAAAGGAGGGCAGAATTCACCCCTCCACTTT
TRBD2,TRBV3-1/TRBV3-2,NA,TRBJ2-1,CASSQDSTSGRAPYNEQFF,TGTGCCAGCAGCCAAGATTCCACTAGCGGGAGGGCCCCCTACAATGAGCAGTTCTTC
NA,TRBV7-8,NA,TRBJ1-2,CASSGRQGNGYTF,TGTGCCAGCAGCGGCCGTCAGGGTAATGGCTACACCTTC
TRBD1,TRBV7-2,NA,TRBJ1-2,CASSLDRAFYGYTF,TGTGCCAGCAGCCTCGACAGGGCTTTCTATGGCTACACCTTC
NA,TRBV19,once,TRBJ1-1,CASSIGGAEAFF,TGTGCCAGTAGTATCGGGGGTGCTGAAGCTTTCTTT
TRBD2,TRBV4-3,NA,TRBJ2-4,CASSQDQREFKNIQYF,TGCGCCAGCAGCCAAGATCAGCGGGAGTTCAAAAACATTCAGTACTTC
TRBD2,TRBV9,NA,TRBJ2-7,CASSVATSGSLVF,TGTGCCAGCAGCGTAGCCACTAGCGGGAGTTTAGTCTTC
NA,TRBV7-9,NA,TRBJ2-3,CASSQQNRALDTQYF,TGTGCCAGCAGCCAGCAGAACAGGGCCCTAGATACGCAGTATTTT